This TCR beta chain stems from a study of graft-versus-host responses after intestinal transplantation. The overall study: The transplants performed in recipients were multivisceral, liver-intestinal, or isolated intestinal. Findings of the study overall: Early post-transplant falls in HvG clones accompanied the peak levels of circulating GvH clones. There were GvH clones found in recipient marrow, and some of them appeared first in ileum or blood.

As concerns this clone: What it binds is unknown.

This CDR3 has 12 amino acids. V lost 3 bases to trimming and J lost 5 bases, with 6 bases between them. From germline, CDR1 is MNHEY and CDR2 SMNVEV (reference sequence). Some clones are missing from TCRdb's copy, which holds only in-frame ones; the method was immunoSEQ multiplex PCR. The table has fewer than 150,000 clones, roughly 92% seen once; the top ten hold roughly 0.17%. This TCR was recovered from a human donor who received an intestinal transplant. The chain uses TRBV27 and TRBJ2-3; no reliable D call. Here the sequenced sample was unstimulated CD4+ T cells sorted from spleen or lymph node cells, taken before intestinal transplant. This CDR3 is CASSLGGDTQYF. The DNA of the CDR3 is TGTGCCAGCAGTTTGGGTGGAGATACGCAGTATTTT.